This T cell receptor beta chain emerged from a study of blood T cell repertoires in COVID-19. About the study: PBMCs, B-cell-depleted T cells, or T cells provided the cDNA or gDNA that made up the material.

The germline gives CDR1 ENHRY, CDR2 SYGVKD. This CDR3 contains 16 residues. The J segment lost 6 bases and the V segment lost 5 bases, leaving 9 bases of the junction unmatched. Per the original methods: Quantification of nucleated cells was approximated via reference gene primer amplification. Method: immunoSEQ multiplex PCR; TCRdb's copy keeps in-frame clones and lacks some. Clone size and the V and J calls come from that table; the DNA yielded D and trimming. The table includes about 190,000 clones, approximately 85% detected once. The chain joins TRBV10-3 to TRBJ2-2, with 10 positions matching TRBD1. The clonotype originates from a woman between 65 and 79 years old with active or convalescent COVID-19. The sequenced sample consisted of peripheral blood. CDR3 DNA sequence: TGTGCCATCAGTCCCCGACAGGGGGCAAACCCCGGGGAGCTGTTTTTT. Translating it yields CAISPRQGANPGELFF.